A single sample is the source of the 2 T cell receptor beta chains below, sequenced in a study of early T cells in non-severe SARS-CoV-2 infection. Each CDR3 protein is one row after TCRdb ran MiXCR on the 5' RACE reads. This table has fewer than 65,000 distinct CDR3 sequences, around a tenth appearing once. Sequencing was performed on whole blood. The receptors were sampled from an adult who was a healthcare worker with PCR-confirmed SARS-CoV-2 infection or an uninfected control (not recorded which).

V and J are TRBV4-3 and TRBJ2-1; TRBD2 is a possible D gene (5 bases). Germline V gives CDR1 LGHNA, CDR2 YSLEER. The CDR3 loop spans 19 amino acids. V lost 0 bases to trimming and J lost 0 bases, with 18 bases between them. The DNA for the CDR3 is TGCGCCAGCAGCCAAGATTATCTAGACTACCGCAGCTCCTACAATGAGCAGTTCTTC. This codes for CASSQDYLDYRSSYNEQFF.

This CDR3 is CASSPTGLAGYNEQFF. The CDR3 DNA reads as TGTGCCAGCAGTCCCACGGGACTAGCGGGCTACAATGAGCAGTTCTTC. The chain couples TRBV12-3 or TRBV12-4 to TRBJ2-1, with TRBD2 matching over 12 bases. CDR3 length equals 16 residues. Germline trimming cut 5 bases from V and 3 bases from J; bases unmatched to any gene: 5.